This T cell receptor (beta chain) was identified during a study of patients and donors after allogeneic stem cell transplantation. This CDR3 region has 15 residues. J gave up 3 bases and V 0 bases, and 5 bases lay outside the gene matches. Germline assignment: CDR1 LGHNA and CDR2 YNFKEQ. TCRdb independently ran MiXCR on the RT-PCR reads; one entry per CDR3 protein. The sample includes approximately 430,000 distinct CDR3 sequences, more than 15% of them seen just once. The chain uses TRBV4-2 and TRBJ2-7; TRBD2 matches 7 bases. The sequenced material came from blood, either unsorted or a sorted T cell fraction (not recorded which). This clonotype was obtained from a human donor who was either an allogeneic HSCT recipient or a stem cell or donor lymphocyte infusion donor (not recorded which). It is not recorded whose cells these are; they may come from a transplant donor. Written as DNA, the CDR3 is TGTGCCAGCAGCCAAGAGCAAAGCGGGATCTACGAGCAGTACTTC. Its protein is CASSQEQSGIYEQYF.